Listed below are T cell receptor beta chains from one sample, sequenced in a study of T-cell reconstitution after alpha-beta-depleted transplantation in children. A single record per CDR3 protein comes from TCRdb applying MiXCR to the PCR reads. Among around 670,000 distinct CDR3 sequences listed, roughly 14% were seen once. Sequenced here: PBMCs, sampled before TCRalphabeta/CD19-depleted stem cell transplant. All receptors come from a girl aged 2 to 10 with congenital amegakaryocytic thrombocytopenia, due to receive a stem cell transplant. Both conserved end residues are part of each CDR3. Fields, in order: D gene, V gene, J gene, clone size, CDR3 protein, CDR3 DNA. D genes are given only for firm matches. Size is stated for part of the rows, as once, few or many counts, or as a class when the clone is expanded.

NA	TRBV28	TRBJ2-7	few	CASSFEGRVINEQYF	TGTGCCAGCAGTTTTGAAGGGCGCGTAATCAACGAGCAGTACTTC
NA	TRBV5-1	TRBJ2-7	NA	CASSASQGNEQYF	TGCGCCAGCAGCGCCTCGCAGGGGAACGAGCAGTACTTC
NA	TRBV7-8	TRBJ1-6	many	CASSSGAGSSYNSPLHF	TGTGCCAGCAGCTCCGGGGCAGGGAGCTCCTATAATTCACCCCTCCACTTT
TRBD1	TRBV3-1	TRBJ1-4	NA	CASSQDVHRGQEKLFF	TGTGCCAGCAGCCAAGATGTTCACAGGGGGCAGGAAAAACTGTTTTTT
TRBD2	TRBV3-1	TRBJ2-1	NA	CASSKNIAGGLTWGDEQFF	TGTGCCAGCAGCAAAAATATAGCGGGAGGACTCACGTGGGGGGATGAGCAGTTCTTC
NA	TRBV4-1	TRBJ2-2	few	CASSQVATAGELFF	TGCGCCAGCAGCCAAGTGGCTACCGCCGGGGAGCTGTTTTTT
NA	TRBV5-1	TRBJ2-3	NA	CASSLWEGSTDTQYF	TGCGCCAGCAGCTTGTGGGAAGGATCCACAGATACGCAGTATTTT
NA	TRBV27	TRBJ1-5	many	CASGLGNQPQHF	TGTGCCAGCGGACTGGGGAATCAGCCCCAGCATTTT
NA	TRBV5-1	TRBJ2-5	NA	CASSLGYPGETQYF	TGCGCCAGCAGCTTGGGCTACCCTGGCGAGACCCAGTACTTC
NA	TRBV21-1	TRBJ2-1	NA	CASSEMDRLYNEQFF	TGTGCCAGCAGTGAAATGGACAGGCTATACAATGAGCAGTTCTTC
TRBD1	TRBV20-1	TRBJ2-1	NA	CSARGRVGTDHNEQFF	TGCAGTGCTAGAGGACGAGTCGGGACAGACCACAATGAGCAGTTCTTC
NA	TRBV20-1	TRBJ1-5	many	CSAVNPLGNQPQHF	TGCAGTGCCGTGAACCCCCTCGGGAATCAGCCCCAGCATTTT
TRBD2	TRBV9	TRBJ2-1	many	CASSSSGRETNEQFF	TGTGCCAGCAGCTCTAGCGGGAGGGAAACCAATGAGCAGTTCTTC
TRBD2	TRBV4-2	TRBJ2-2	many	CASSQREDTGELFF	TGTGCCAGCAGCCAGCGGGAGGACACCGGGGAGCTGTTTTTT
NA	TRBV20-1	TRBJ2-7	once	CSASPQGNIDKQYF	TGCAGTGCTAGCCCTCAGGGCAACATCGACAAGCAGTACTTC
NA	TRBV28	TRBJ1-1	few	CASSFLAEAFF	TGTGCCAGCAGTTTCTTAGCTGAAGCTTTCTTT
NA	TRBV5-1	TRBJ2-1	many	CASSLEGLYNEQFF	TGCGCCAGCAGCTTGGAGGGGCTGTACAATGAGCAGTTCTTC